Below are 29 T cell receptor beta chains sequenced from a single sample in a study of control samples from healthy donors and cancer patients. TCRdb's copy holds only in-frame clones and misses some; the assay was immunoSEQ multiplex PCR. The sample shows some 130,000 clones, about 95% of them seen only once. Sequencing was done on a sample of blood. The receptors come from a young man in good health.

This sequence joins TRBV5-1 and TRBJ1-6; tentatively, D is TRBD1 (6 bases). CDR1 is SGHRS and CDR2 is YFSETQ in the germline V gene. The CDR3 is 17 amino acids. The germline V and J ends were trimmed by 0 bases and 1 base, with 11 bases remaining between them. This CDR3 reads CASSLEEGGSYNSPLHF. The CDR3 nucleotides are TGCGCCAGCAGCTTGGAGGAGGGGGGGTCCTATAATTCACCCCTCCACTTT. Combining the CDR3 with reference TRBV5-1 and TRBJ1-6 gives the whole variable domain KAGVTQTPRYLIKTRGQQVTLSCSPISGHRSVSWYQQTPGQGLQFLFEYFSETQRNKGNFPGRFSGRQFSNSRSEMNVSTLELGDSALYLCASSLEEGGSYNSPLHFGNGTRLTVT.

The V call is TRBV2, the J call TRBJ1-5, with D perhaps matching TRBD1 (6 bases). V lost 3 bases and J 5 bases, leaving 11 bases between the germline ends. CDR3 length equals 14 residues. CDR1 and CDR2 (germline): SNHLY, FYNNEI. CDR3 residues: CASSEGQGYQPQHF. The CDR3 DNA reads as TGTGCCAGCAGTGAGGGCCAGGGGTATCAGCCCCAGCATTTT.

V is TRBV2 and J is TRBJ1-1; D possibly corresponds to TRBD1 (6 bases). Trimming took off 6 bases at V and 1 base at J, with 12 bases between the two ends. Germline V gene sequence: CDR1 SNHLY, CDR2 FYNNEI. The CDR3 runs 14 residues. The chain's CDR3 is CASSNRVRNTEAFF. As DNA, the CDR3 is TGTGCCAGCAGCAACAGGGTGAGGAACACTGAAGCTTTCTTT.

CDR3 DNA: TGTGCCAGCCGACCCCCCTCGGCTGTTACGCAGTATTTT. It yields the protein CASRPPSAVTQYF. The chain carries TRBV11-3 and TRBJ2-3, with D unclear. The V gene lost 8 bases and the J gene lost 8 bases, with 17 bases spanning the gap. Germline CDR1 is SGHNT and CDR2 is YENEEA. The CDR3 is made up of 13 amino acids. The complete variable domain, with remaining parts taken from reference TRBV11-3 and TRBJ2-3, reads EAGVVQSPRYKIIEKKQPVAFWCNPISGHNTLYWYLQNLGQGPELLIRYENEEAVDDSQLPKDRFSAERLKGVDSTLKIQPAELGDSAVYLCASRPPSAVTQYFGPGTRLTVL.

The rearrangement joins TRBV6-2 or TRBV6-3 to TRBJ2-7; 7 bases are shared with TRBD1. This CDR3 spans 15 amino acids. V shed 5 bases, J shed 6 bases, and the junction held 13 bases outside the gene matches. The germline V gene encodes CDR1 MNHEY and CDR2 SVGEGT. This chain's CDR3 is CASSLTTGYSLEQYF. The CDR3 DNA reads TGTGCCAGCAGTCTTACGACAGGGTACTCCCTCGAGCAGTACTTC.

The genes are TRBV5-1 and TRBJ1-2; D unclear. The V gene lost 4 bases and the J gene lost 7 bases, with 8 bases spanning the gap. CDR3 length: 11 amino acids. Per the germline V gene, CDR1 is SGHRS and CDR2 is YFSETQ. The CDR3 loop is CASSSTAGYTF. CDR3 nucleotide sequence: TGCGCCAGCAGCAGCACCGCTGGCTACACCTTC. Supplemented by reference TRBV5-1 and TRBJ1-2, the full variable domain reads KAGVTQTPRYLIKTRGQQVTLSCSPISGHRSVSWYQQTPGQGLQFLFEYFSETQRNKGNFPGRFSGRQFSNSRSEMNVSTLELGDSALYLCASSSTAGYTFGSGTRLTVV.

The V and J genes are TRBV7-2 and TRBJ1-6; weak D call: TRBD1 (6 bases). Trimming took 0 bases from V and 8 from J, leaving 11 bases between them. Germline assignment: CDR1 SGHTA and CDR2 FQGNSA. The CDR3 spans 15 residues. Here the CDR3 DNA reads TGTGCCAGCAGCTTAGCTAGGCAGGGGTATTCACCCCTCCACTTT. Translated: CASSLARQGYSPLHF.

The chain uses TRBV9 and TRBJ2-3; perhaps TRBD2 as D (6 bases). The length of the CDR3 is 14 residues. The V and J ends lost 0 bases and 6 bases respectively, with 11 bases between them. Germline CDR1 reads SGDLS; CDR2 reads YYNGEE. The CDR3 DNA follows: TGTGCCAGCAGCGTAGTCAGTCGGGAGGATACGCAGTATTTT. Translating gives CASSVVSREDTQYF.

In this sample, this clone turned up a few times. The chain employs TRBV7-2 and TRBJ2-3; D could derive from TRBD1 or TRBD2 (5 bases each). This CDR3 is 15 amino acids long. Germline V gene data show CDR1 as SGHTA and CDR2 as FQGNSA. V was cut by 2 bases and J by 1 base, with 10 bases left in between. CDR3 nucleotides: TGTGCCAGCAGCTTAAGCAGGGACCGCACAGATACGCAGTATTTT. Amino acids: CASSLSRDRTDTQYF.

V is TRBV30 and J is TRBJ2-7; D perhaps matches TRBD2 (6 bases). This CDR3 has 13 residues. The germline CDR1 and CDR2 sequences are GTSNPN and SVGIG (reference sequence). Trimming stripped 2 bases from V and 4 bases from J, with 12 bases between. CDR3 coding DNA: TGTGCCTGGAGTCAGGCTAGCGAGTACGAGCAGTACTTC. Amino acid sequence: CAWSQASEYEQYF.

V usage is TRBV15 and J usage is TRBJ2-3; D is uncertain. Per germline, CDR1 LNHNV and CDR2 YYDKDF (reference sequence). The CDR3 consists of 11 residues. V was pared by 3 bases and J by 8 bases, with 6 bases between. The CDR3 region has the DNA TGTGCCACCAGCAGCCCCGGTACGCAGTATTTT. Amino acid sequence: CATSSPGTQYF.

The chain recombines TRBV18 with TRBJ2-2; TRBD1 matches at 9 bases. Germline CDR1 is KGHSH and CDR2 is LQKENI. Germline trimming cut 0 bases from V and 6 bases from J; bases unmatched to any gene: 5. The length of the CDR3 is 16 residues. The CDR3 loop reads CASSPPGTGYAGELFF. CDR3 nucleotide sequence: TGTGCCAGCTCACCACCTGGGACAGGGTACGCCGGGGAGCTGTTTTTT.

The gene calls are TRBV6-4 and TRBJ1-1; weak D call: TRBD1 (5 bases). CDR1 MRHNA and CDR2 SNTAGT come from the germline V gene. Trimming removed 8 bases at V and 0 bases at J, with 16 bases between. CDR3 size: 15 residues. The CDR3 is CASGGVQGLNTEAFF. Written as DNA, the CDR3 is TGTGCCAGCGGTGGGGTCCAGGGACTGAACACTGAAGCTTTCTTT.

For the CDR3, the DNA is TGCGCCAGCAGCCCGGGACTAGCTGTAGGCGAGCAGTACTTC. Translated: CASSPGLAVGEQYF. J is TRBJ2-7 and V is TRBV4-3; 9 nucleotides line up with TRBD2. This CDR3 contains 14 residues. The V gene's germline CDR1 is LGHNA and CDR2 YSLEER. Unmatched junction bases numbered 7, after V lost 4 bases and J lost 6 bases.

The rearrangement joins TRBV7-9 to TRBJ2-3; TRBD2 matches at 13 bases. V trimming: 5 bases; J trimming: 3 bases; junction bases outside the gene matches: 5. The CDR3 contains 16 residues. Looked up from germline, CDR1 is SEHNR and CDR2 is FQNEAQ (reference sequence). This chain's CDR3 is CASSLPTSGRTDTQYF. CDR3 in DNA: TGTGCCAGCAGCCTCCCGACTAGCGGGAGGACAGATACGCAGTATTTT.

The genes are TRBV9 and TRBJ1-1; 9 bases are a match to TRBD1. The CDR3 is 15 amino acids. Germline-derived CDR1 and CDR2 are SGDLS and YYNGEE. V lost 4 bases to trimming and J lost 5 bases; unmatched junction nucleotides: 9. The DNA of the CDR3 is TGTGCCAGCAGCCCCCCCGGACAGGGGATAACTGAAGCTTTCTTT. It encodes CASSPPGQGITEAFF.

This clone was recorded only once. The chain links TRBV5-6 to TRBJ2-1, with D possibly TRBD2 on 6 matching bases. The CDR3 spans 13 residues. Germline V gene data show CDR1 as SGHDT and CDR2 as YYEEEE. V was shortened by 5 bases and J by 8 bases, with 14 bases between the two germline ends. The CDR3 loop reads CASRGGRGHEQFF. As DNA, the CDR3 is TGTGCCAGCAGGGGGGGACGGGGCCATGAGCAGTTCTTC.

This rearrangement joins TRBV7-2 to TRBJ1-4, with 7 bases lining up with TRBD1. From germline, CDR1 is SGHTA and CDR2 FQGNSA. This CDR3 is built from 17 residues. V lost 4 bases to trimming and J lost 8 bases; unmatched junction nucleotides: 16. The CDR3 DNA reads TGTGCCAGCAGCTCCCGGGACAGACTTGCTTTGGGCGAAAAACTGTTTTTT. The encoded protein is CASSSRDRLALGEKLFF. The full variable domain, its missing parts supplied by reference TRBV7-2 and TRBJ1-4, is GAGVSQSPSNKVTEKGKDVELRCDPISGHTALYWYRQSLGQGLEFLIYFQGNSAPDKSGLPSDRFSAERTGGSVSTLTIQRTQQEDSAVYLCASSSRDRLALGEKLFFGSGTQLSVL.

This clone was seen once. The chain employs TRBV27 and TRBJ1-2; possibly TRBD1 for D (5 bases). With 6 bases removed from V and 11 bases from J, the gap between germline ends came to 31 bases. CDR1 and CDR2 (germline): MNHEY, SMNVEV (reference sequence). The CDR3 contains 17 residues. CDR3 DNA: TGTGCCAGCAGCGAACGGCCAGGGCTCGATTCGCCGGGCGGTTACACCTTC. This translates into CASSERPGLDSPGGYTF.

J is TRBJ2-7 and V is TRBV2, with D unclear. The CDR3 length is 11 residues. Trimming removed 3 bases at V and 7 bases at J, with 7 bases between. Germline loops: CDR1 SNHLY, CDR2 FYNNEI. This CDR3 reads CASSEMVEQYF. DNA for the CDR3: TGTGCCAGCAGTGAGATGGTGGAGCAGTACTTC.

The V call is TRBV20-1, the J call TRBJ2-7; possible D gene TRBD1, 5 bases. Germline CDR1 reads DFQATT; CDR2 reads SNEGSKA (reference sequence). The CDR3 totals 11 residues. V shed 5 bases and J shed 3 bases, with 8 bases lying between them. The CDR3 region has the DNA TGCAGTGCTTCACAGGTCTACGAGCAGTACTTC. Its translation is CSASQVYEQYF.

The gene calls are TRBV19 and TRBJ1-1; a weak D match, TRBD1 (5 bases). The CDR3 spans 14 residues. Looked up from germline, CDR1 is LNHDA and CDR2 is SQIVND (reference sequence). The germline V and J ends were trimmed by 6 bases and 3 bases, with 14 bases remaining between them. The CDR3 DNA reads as TGTGCCAGTAGGCCTGGGGGTTCGGACACTGAAGCTTTCTTT. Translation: CASRPGGSDTEAFF.

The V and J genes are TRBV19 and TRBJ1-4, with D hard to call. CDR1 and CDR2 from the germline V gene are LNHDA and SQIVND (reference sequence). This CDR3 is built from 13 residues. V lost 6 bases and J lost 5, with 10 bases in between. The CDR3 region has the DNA TGTGCCAGTAGAGGGTTTAAGAATGAAAAACTGTTTTTT. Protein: CASRGFKNEKLFF.

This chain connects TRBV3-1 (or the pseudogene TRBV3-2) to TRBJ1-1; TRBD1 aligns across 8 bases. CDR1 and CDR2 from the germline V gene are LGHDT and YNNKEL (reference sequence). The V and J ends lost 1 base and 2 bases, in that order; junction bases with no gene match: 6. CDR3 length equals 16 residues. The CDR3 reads CASSQVGQGGNTEAFF. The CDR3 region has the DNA TGTGCCAGCAGCCAAGTCGGACAGGGAGGCAACACTGAAGCTTTCTTT.

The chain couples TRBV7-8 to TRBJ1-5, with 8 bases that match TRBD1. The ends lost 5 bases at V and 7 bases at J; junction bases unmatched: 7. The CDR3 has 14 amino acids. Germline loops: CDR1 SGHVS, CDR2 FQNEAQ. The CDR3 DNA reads TGTGCCAGCAGCCCCCGGACAGGGCGGCAGCCCCAGCATTTT. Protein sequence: CASSPRTGRQPQHF.

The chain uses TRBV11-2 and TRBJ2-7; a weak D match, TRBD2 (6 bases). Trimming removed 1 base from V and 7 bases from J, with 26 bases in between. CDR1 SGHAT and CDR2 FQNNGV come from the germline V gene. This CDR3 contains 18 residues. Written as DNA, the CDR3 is TGTGCCAGCAGCTTAGTTCCTCCTGCGCAGGCTCAACGGGGGGAGCAGTACTTC. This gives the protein CASSLVPPAQAQRGEQYF.

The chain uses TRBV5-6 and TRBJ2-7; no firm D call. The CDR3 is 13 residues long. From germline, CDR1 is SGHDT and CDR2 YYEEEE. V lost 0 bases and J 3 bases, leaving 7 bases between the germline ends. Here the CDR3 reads CASSLGTHYEQYF. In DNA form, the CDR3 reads TGTGCCAGCAGCTTGGGGACCCACTACGAGCAGTACTTC.

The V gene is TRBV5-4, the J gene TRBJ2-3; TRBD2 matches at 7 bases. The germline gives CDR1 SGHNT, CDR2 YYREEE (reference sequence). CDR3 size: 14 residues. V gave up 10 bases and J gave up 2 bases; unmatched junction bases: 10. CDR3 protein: CAPSWGGDTDTQYF. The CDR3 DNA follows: TGTGCCCCCTCCTGGGGGGGGGACACAGATACGCAGTATTTT.

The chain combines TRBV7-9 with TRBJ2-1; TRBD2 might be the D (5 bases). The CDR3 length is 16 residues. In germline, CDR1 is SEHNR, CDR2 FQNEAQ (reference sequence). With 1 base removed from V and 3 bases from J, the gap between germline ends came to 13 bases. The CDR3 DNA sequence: TGTGCCAGCAGCTTAGGAGGCGGGCCAGACTACAATGAGCAGTTCTTC. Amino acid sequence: CASSLGGGPDYNEQFF.